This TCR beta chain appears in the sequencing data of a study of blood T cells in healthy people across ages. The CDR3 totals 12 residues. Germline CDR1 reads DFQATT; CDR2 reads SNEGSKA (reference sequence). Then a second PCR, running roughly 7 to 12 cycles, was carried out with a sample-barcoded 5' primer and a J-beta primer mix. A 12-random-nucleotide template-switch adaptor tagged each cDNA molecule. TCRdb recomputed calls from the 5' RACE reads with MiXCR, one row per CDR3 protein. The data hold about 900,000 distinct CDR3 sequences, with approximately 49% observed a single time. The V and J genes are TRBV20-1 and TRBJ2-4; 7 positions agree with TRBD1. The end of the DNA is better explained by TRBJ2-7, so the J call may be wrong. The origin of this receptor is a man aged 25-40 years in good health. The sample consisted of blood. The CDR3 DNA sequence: TGCAGGCCCCCTGGGACAGTCTACGAGCAGTACTTC. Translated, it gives CRPPGTVYEQYF.